Below, 31 T cell receptor beta chains from the same sample are listed, as sequenced in a study of blood T cell repertoires in COVID-19. Generated by immunoSEQ multiplex PCR, the TCRdb table keeps only in-frame clones and is missing some. This sample has a few hundred thousand clones, with around 87% found just once. Sequencing used PBMCs or T cells enriched from blood (not recorded which). These TCRs come from a young man who had recovered from COVID-19.

The chain recombines TRBV7-2 with TRBJ1-2; 7 bases are shared with TRBD1. The CDR3 consists of 13 residues. Germline lookup yields CDR1 SGHTA and CDR2 FQGNSA. V trimming: 4 bases; J trimming: 3 bases; junction bases outside the gene matches: 2. In DNA form, the CDR3 reads TGTGCCAGCAGCTCAGGGGGGCACTATGGCTACACCTTC. Amino acid sequence: CASSSGGHYGYTF.

The chain joins TRBV28 to TRBJ2-7; a possible D gene is TRBD2 (6 bases). The CDR3 is made up of 12 amino acids. Germline loops: CDR1 MDHEN, CDR2 SYDVKM. V lost 9 bases to trimming and J lost 7 bases, with 16 bases between them. The CDR3 sequence: CASLGGTGEQYF. Written as DNA, the CDR3 is TGTGCCAGTCTAGGCGGGACTGGAGAGCAGTACTTC.

This chain links TRBV18 with TRBJ2-2; D is uncertain. The germline V and J ends were trimmed by 4 bases and 2 bases, with 8 bases remaining between them. This CDR3 comprises 14 residues. CDR1 KGHSH and CDR2 LQKENI come from the germline V gene. CDR3 loop: CASSQGVNTGELFF. For the CDR3, the DNA is TGTGCCAGCTCACAAGGAGTTAACACCGGGGAGCTGTTTTTT.

V gene TRBV7-3 combines with J gene TRBJ2-1; tentatively, D is TRBD1 (6 bases). V shed 5 bases and J shed 3 bases, with 29 bases lying between them. Germline loops: CDR1 SGHTA, CDR2 FQGTGA. This CDR3 is built from 20 residues. Here the CDR3 reads CASSLRSPVPQDSNYNEQFF. CDR3 in DNA: TGTGCCAGCAGCCTAAGGTCCCCCGTACCTCAGGACAGCAACTACAATGAGCAGTTCTTC.

This chain uses TRBV5-8 with TRBJ2-5; TRBD2 is a possible D gene (6 bases). Trimming cost V 5 bases and J 0 bases, with 17 bases left between them. The CDR3 has 16 residues. Germline V gene sequence: CDR1 SGHTS, CDR2 YDEGEE. The DNA of the CDR3 is TGTGCCAGCAGTAACACCGGAGGGGTTTACCAAGAGACCCAGTACTTC. It encodes CASSNTGGVYQETQYF.

The chain carries TRBV3-1 (or the pseudogene TRBV3-2) and TRBJ2-3; D is ambiguous. V was cut by 4 bases and J by 0 bases, with 2 bases left in between. Germline assignment: CDR1 LGHDT and CDR2 YNNKEL (reference sequence). The CDR3 loop spans 12 amino acids. The CDR3 here is CASSPSTDTQYF. CDR3 in DNA: TGTGCCAGCAGCCCTAGCACAGATACGCAGTATTTT.

The chain uses TRBV7-2 and TRBJ2-1, with 7 bases that match TRBD2. Trimming at V came to 3 bases and at J to 4 bases, leaving 9 bases not matched to a gene. Looked up from germline, CDR1 is SGHTA and CDR2 is FQGNSA. The CDR3 is made up of 16 amino acids. The CDR3 loop reads CASSFGGSNAYNEQFF. CDR3 coding DNA: TGTGCCAGCAGCTTTGGCGGGAGCAATGCTTACAATGAGCAGTTCTTC.

With respect to this clone: One end of the junction fails to match germline, which may point to a read error. The rearrangement uses TRBV9 and TRBJ2-7; 12 bases are a match to TRBD2. This CDR3 spans 15 amino acids. Germline V gives CDR1 SGDLS, CDR2 YYNGEE. The CDR3 bases are TGTGCCAGCAGCGCTAGCGGGGGGGCCTCCGACGAGCAGTACTTC. It is translated as CASSASGGASDEQYF.

The chain has TRBV7-9 and TRBJ1-1; no definite D call. CDR1 is SEHNR and CDR2 is FQNEAQ in the germline V gene (reference sequence). The CDR3 runs to 15 residues. Trimming took 5 bases from V and 1 from J, leaving 14 bases between them. In DNA, the CDR3 is TGTGCCAGCAGCCCTCTCGGAGGTAGGAACACTGAAGCTTTCTTT. As protein: CASSPLGGRNTEAFF. Using reference TRBV7-9 and TRBJ1-1 for the parts outside the CDR3, the full variable domain is DTGVSQNPRHKITKRGQNVTFRCDPISEHNRLYWYRQTLGQGPEFLTYFQNEAQLEKSRLLSDRFSAERPKGSFSTLEIQRTEQGDSAMYLCASSPLGGRNTEAFFGQGTRLTVV.

The chain joins TRBV28 to TRBJ2-7; D might be TRBD2 (6 bases). The CDR3 is 16 amino acids. Looked up from germline, CDR1 is MDHEN and CDR2 is SYDVKM. V was cut by 4 bases and J by 5 bases, with 21 bases left in between. This CDR3 is CASSYQGLSATDEQYF. In DNA form, the CDR3 reads TGTGCCAGCAGTTACCAAGGACTATCGGCTACCGACGAGCAGTACTTC.

The CDR3 nucleotides are TGTGCCAGCACCGTATTACAGAACACTGAAGCTTTCTTT. Residues: CASTVLQNTEAFF. The chain uses TRBV6-5 and TRBJ1-1; D gene unclear. V was pared by 7 bases and J by 1 base, with 10 bases between. CDR1 is MNHEY and CDR2 is SVGAGI in the germline V gene. The CDR3 has 13 residues.

The J gene is TRBJ2-1, the V gene TRBV4-2, with 8 positions matching TRBD2. Looked up from germline, CDR1 is LGHNA and CDR2 is YNFKEQ. The CDR3 covers 16 residues. J gave up 10 bases and V 3 bases, and 14 bases lay outside the gene matches. This chain's CDR3 is CASSHPAGGSVKEQFF. The CDR3 bases are TGTGCCAGCAGCCATCCGGCGGGGGGCTCGGTAAAGGAGCAGTTCTTC.

The chain uses TRBV5-1 and TRBJ2-1, with 8 bases matching TRBD1. The V gene's germline CDR1 is SGHRS and CDR2 YFSETQ. The CDR3 is 16 residues long. The trim removed 5 bases at V and 7 bases at J, leaving 14 bases unmatched. CDR3 bases: TGCGCCAGCAGGCTAAGGACAGGGATGATAACTAATGAGCAGTTCTTC. This gives the protein CASRLRTGMITNEQFF.

The chain couples TRBV6-6 to TRBJ1-2, with 7 bases aligning to TRBD1. In germline, CDR1 is MNHNY, CDR2 SVGAGI (reference sequence). The CDR3 consists of 15 residues. Trimming removed 5 bases from V and 0 bases from J; junction bases left unmatched: 6. The CDR3 sequence: CASSGGTVANYGYTF. The CDR3 nucleotides are TGTGCCAGCAGTGGAGGGACAGTAGCTAACTATGGCTACACCTTC.

V gene TRBV18 combines with J gene TRBJ1-1; possible D gene TRBD1, 5 bases. The ends were cut back, 2 bases at V and 6 bases at J, with 19 bases in the middle. The germline gives CDR1 KGHSH, CDR2 LQKENI. The CDR3 is made up of 16 amino acids. CDR3 protein: CASSPRAGRGSPEAFF. Written as DNA, the CDR3 is TGTGCCAGCTCACCAAGGGCAGGGCGGGGTAGTCCTGAAGCTTTCTTT.

The rearrangement links TRBV5-1 to TRBJ1-3; D might be TRBD1 (6 bases). The CDR3 spans 18 residues. Looked up from germline, CDR1 is SGHRS and CDR2 is YFSETQ. V was pared by 0 bases and J by 0 bases, with 16 bases between. The CDR3, as DNA: TGCGCCAGCAGCTTGGCCTCCGGGACAACTAGCTCTGGAAACACCATATATTTT. Translation gives CASSLASGTTSSGNTIYF.

This chain joins TRBV3-1 (or the pseudogene TRBV3-2) and TRBJ1-4; no clear D gene. CDR1 and CDR2 from the germline V gene are LGHDT and YNNKEL (reference sequence). The CDR3 covers 15 residues. V was pared by 3 bases and J by 4 bases, with 12 bases between. The CDR3 here is CASSQAASINEKLFF. As DNA, the CDR3 is TGTGCCAGCAGCCAGGCCGCTTCGATTAATGAAAAACTGTTTTTT.

This rearrangement joins TRBV14 to TRBJ1-1, with D possibly matching TRBD1 (5 bases). Between the trimmed V and J ends, which lost 1 base and 1 base, there was a span of 10 bases. CDR1 SGHDN and CDR2 FVKESK come from the germline V gene. The CDR3 is made up of 15 amino acids. The CDR3 nucleotides read TGTGCCAGCAGCCAAGTCCCGGGGGGGAACACTGAAGCTTTCTTT. As protein: CASSQVPGGNTEAFF. Drawing the rest from reference TRBV14 and TRBJ1-1, the complete variable domain is EAGVTQFPSHSVIEKGQTVTLRCDPISGHDNLYWYRRVMGKEIKFLLHFVKESKQDESGMPNNRFLAERTGGTYSTLKVQPAELEDSGVYFCASSQVPGGNTEAFFGQGTRLTVV.

This chain links TRBV4-3 with TRBJ2-1, with D perhaps TRBD2 (6 bases). This CDR3 comprises 13 residues. CDR1 and CDR2 from the germline V gene are LGHNA and YSLEER. Trimming pared 4 bases from V and 7 bases from J, leaving 11 bases between. The CDR3 coding sequence is TGCGCCAGCAGCCCAACGGGGGTAAATGAGCAGTTCTTC. This translates into CASSPTGVNEQFF.

This chain uses TRBV27 with TRBJ1-5; D remains unclear. The CDR3 totals 13 residues. In germline, CDR1 is MNHEY, CDR2 SMNVEV (reference sequence). V lost 8 bases and J lost 4, with 12 bases in between. The chain's CDR3 is CASGHQVNQPQHF. The CDR3 DNA reads TGTGCCAGCGGCCACCAGGTGAATCAGCCCCAGCATTTT.

The gene calls are TRBV4-1 and TRBJ2-5; TRBD1 aligns across 8 bases. The germline gives CDR1 MGHRA, CDR2 YSYEKL. The CDR3 sequence is 15 residues long. J was trimmed by 4 bases and V by 0 bases; bases with no gene match: 4. The CDR3 DNA is TGCGCCAGCAGCCAAGAGGACAGGGTGGCAGAGACCCAGTACTTC. Protein: CASSQEDRVAETQYF.

The chain carries TRBV6-1 and TRBJ1-2; 7 bases are a match to TRBD1. The V segment lost 1 base and the J segment 4 bases; nucleotides outside the gene matches: 3. Germline loops: CDR1 MNHNS, CDR2 SASEGT. This CDR3 has 14 amino acids. The CDR3 here is CASSEEDRLYGYTF. CDR3 coding DNA: TGTGCCAGCAGTGAAGAGGACAGGCTCTATGGCTACACCTTC.

J is TRBJ2-1 and V is TRBV3-1 (or the pseudogene TRBV3-2), with 10 nucleotides matching TRBD2. Germline CDR1 and CDR2: LGHDT and YNNKEL (reference sequence). Unmatched junction bases numbered 2, after V lost 5 bases and J lost 13 bases. This CDR3 is built from 11 residues. The CDR3 DNA is TGTGCCAGCAGCACTAGCGGGGATCAGTTCTTC. Translated: CASSTSGDQFF.

The V call is TRBV7-8, the J call TRBJ2-7; 7 bases are a match to TRBD2. The CDR3 has 16 residues. V trimming: 5 bases; J trimming: 4 bases; junction bases outside the gene matches: 14. Germline values: CDR1 SGHVS, CDR2 FQNEAQ. CDR3 in DNA: TGTGCCAGCAGCCCTCCGGGGGGAGTCCTGCAATACGAGCAGTACTTC. This gives the protein CASSPPGGVLQYEQYF.

The rearrangement joins TRBV28 to TRBJ1-1; D gene ambiguous. Germline CDR1 MDHEN, CDR2 SYDVKM. V lost 10 bases, J lost 0 bases, and 12 bases lay in between. The CDR3 is made up of 13 amino acids. The CDR3 sequence: CATTEVMNTEAFF. The CDR3 region has the DNA TGTGCCACCACGGAGGTCATGAACACTGAAGCTTTCTTT.

The rearrangement links TRBV5-1 to TRBJ1-2, with TRBD1 matching over 10 bases. Trimming cost V 3 bases and J 6 bases; bases outside gene matches: 11. Germline V gene data show CDR1 as SGHRS and CDR2 as YFSETQ. The length of the CDR3 is 16 residues. The CDR3 sequence: CASSSSSSGTGDGYTF. The CDR3 DNA follows: TGCGCCAGCAGCTCCTCCAGCTCCGGGACAGGGGATGGCTACACCTTC.

This clone was picked up one time. The chain uses TRBV28 and TRBJ1-5; TRBD1 aligns across 9 bases. CDR3 size: 16 residues. Losses at the gene ends were 2 bases for V and 7 bases for J; bases not matched to a gene: 9. CDR1 MDHEN and CDR2 SYDVKM come from the germline V gene. CDR3 region: CASSLAGTGLLQPQHF. The CDR3 bases are TGTGCCAGCAGTTTAGCAGGGACAGGGCTGTTGCAGCCCCAGCATTTT.

The chain uses TRBV28 and TRBJ2-1; perhaps TRBD1 as D (5 bases). This CDR3 is 13 amino acids long. Germline V CDR1 and CDR2: MDHEN, SYDVKM. The V end lost 3 bases, the J end lost 6 bases, and 9 bases lay between the germline ends. This CDR3 is CASSFADSNEQFF. CDR3 in DNA: TGTGCCAGCAGTTTTGCCGACAGCAATGAGCAGTTCTTC.

The table lists this clone with a count of one. The chain is built from TRBV7-6 and TRBJ2-1, with D possibly matching TRBD2 (5 bases). This CDR3 is built from 17 residues. Germline V gene lookup returns CDR1 SGHVS and CDR2 FNYEAQ. V was shortened by 1 base and J by 0 bases, with 13 bases between the two germline ends. CDR3 protein: CASSLGLPESSYNEQFF. The CDR3 DNA sequence: TGTGCCAGCAGCTTAGGACTACCCGAGAGCTCCTACAATGAGCAGTTCTTC.

The chain employs TRBV9 and TRBJ1-4; D gene unclear. Germline V gene data show CDR1 as SGDLS and CDR2 as YYNGEE. V lost 3 bases to trimming and J lost 7 bases, with 16 bases between them. CDR3 length equals 15 residues. The CDR3: CASSALGEAGEKLFF. The CDR3 bases are TGTGCCAGCAGCGCCCTTGGGGAGGCGGGTGAAAAACTGTTTTTT.

The J gene is TRBJ1-4, the V gene TRBV27; 10 bases are a match to TRBD1. This CDR3 region has 14 residues. Per the germline V gene, CDR1 is MNHEY and CDR2 is SMNVEV (reference sequence). With 6 bases clipped from V and 7 bases from J, the junction kept 5 bases outside the gene matches. The CDR3 here is CASRTGTGVEKLFF. CDR3 sequence (DNA): TGTGCCAGCAGAACCGGGACAGGGGTTGAAAAACTGTTTTTT.